Included here is one T cell receptor beta chain sequence, with context. Its antigen is currently not known. No much larger clone is present one base from it, and per-base qualities are unavailable. The time point label, as the study defines it: about 28 days (+/-7) after the second vaccine dose. AZD1222 recipients given second doses at about 4 weeks or at about 12 weeks were pooled, since spike-specific TCR depth and breadth were not found to differ between the two schedules. The vaccinee samples were drawn from two UK trials, COV001 and COV002, one of which was a single-blind randomized controlled phase 2/3 trial testing AZD1222 (ChAdOx1 nCoV-19) in healthy adults. For TCRbeta chain sequencing, PBMC samples from trial participants were taken at day 0 and at day 28 after the second dose. The sample comes from a study of T cell responses to AZD1222 COVID-19 vaccine (dated by TCRdb to the early 2020s). The study in broad terms: A total of roughly 240 trial participants underwent TCR sequencing, of whom 207 received two doses of AZD1222 and about 25 received two doses of the MenACWY control vaccine. Trial participants were enrolled by age into subgroups of 18-55, 56-69 and 70-plus years, and about 150, 27 and 61 TCR-sequenced participants, respectively, were included in these subgroups.

Results and caveats for the whole study, not just this receptor: After two AZD1222 doses, both the breadth and the depth of spike-specific TCRs were significantly higher than at day 0 and than in MenACWY recipients. The whole spike protein was spanned by vaccine-associated CD4 TCRs, and dominant responses were seen in regions 160-218 and 743-854. Nearly half of unique spike-specific TCRs reportedly recognized epitopes outside regions mutated in the B.1.351 and B.1.1.7 variants. Because no day 14 peak-response samples were available, repertoires were characterized only after the peak T cell response. In the small 56-69-year group, the increase in depth fell short of significance, most likely because of low power. Only six or seven AZD1222 recipients were SARS-CoV-2 seropositive at baseline, limiting conclusions about previously exposed vaccinees. Participants were mostly white British and included more females than males, and it was suggested by the authors that clonal diversity may have been underestimated.

The CDR3 regions of human TCRbeta chains were analyzed by immunosequencing. As for the original processing: TCRs in the repertoires were matched against a reference library of SARS-CoV-2-specific TCRs that had been generated with the MIRA antigen-specificity platform. Breadth meant the fraction of unique TCRs that were SARS-CoV-2-associated, whereas depth meant the fraction of total T cells that were SARS-CoV-2-associated. Using the MIRA data, each spike-specific TCR was assigned both to the spike region to which the TCR was reactive and to a CD4 or CD8 class. Log10-transformed breadth and depth values were compared by one-way ANOVA with Sidak's multiple comparisons tests. TCRdb obtained this table from immuneACCESS and retained in-frame rearrangements with V and J assigned. These tables miss some clones; where compared with another copy, unresolved V genes account for less than half of the shortfall, and the remainder is unexplained. The DNA was the basis for D and trimming; V, J and clone size are from that table. For this sample the table gives some 110,000 clones, of which 85% to 90% were detected only once. 44% of the sample is taken by the ten largest.

The source material was peripheral blood, sampled 28 days after the second AZD1222 dose. The sequence was obtained from an adult who received the AZD1222 COVID-19 vaccine.

The DNA sequence reads TGTGCCAGCAGCCAGGGGGCTGCCTACGAGCAGTACTTC. It codes for CASSQGAAYEQYF. The rearrangement combines TRBV3-1 (or the pseudogene TRBV3-2) with TRBJ2-7, with TRBD1 tentatively as D gene (6 bases match). V lost 3 bases and J lost 2 bases; the stretch between them is 8 bases long. Including cysteine and phenylalanine, the CDR3 has 13 amino acids. The CDR3 DNA has 39 bases and is translated from base 1. The germline V gene (reference sequence) yields LGHDT for CDR1 and YNNKEL for CDR2.